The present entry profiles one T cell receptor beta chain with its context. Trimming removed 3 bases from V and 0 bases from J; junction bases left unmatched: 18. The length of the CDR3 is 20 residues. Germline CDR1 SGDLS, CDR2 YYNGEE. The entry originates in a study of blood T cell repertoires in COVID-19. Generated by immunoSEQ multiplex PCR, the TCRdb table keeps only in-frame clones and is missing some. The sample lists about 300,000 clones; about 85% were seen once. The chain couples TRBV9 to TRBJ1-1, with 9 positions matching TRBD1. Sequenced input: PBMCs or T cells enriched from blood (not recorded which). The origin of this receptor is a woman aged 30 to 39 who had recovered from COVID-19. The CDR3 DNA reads TGTGCCAGCAGCGCTCGGGACAGGGCACCGTACCCAGGGATGAACACTGAAGCTTTCTTT. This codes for CASSARDRAPYPGMNTEAFF.